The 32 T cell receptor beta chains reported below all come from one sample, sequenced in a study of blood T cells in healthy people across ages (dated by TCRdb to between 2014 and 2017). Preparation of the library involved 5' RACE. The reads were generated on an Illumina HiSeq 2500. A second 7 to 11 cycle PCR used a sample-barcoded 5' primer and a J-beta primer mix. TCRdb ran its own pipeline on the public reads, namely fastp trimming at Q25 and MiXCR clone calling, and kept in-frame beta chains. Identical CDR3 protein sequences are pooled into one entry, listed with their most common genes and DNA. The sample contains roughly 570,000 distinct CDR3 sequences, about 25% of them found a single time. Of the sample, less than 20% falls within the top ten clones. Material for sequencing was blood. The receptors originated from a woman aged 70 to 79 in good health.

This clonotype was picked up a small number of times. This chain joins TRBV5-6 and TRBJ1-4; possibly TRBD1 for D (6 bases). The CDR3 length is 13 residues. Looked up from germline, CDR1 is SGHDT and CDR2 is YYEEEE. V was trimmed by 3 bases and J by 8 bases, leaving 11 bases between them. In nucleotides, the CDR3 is TGTGCCAGCAGCTCGGACAGAGACGAAAAACTGTTTTTT. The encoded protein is CASSSDRDEKLFF.

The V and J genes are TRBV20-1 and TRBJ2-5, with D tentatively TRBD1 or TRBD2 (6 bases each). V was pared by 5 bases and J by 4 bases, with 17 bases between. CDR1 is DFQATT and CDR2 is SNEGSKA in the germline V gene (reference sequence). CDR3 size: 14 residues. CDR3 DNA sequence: TGCAGTGCTCCATCTCCGGGGGCAGGAGAGACCCAGTACTTC. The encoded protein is CSAPSPGAGETQYF.

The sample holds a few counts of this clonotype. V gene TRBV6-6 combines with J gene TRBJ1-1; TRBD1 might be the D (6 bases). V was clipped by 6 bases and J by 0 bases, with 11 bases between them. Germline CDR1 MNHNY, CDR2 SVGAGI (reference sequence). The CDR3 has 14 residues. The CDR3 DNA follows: TGTGCCAGCAGGGACAGACAGGTGAACACTGAAGCTTTCTTT. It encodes CASRDRQVNTEAFF.

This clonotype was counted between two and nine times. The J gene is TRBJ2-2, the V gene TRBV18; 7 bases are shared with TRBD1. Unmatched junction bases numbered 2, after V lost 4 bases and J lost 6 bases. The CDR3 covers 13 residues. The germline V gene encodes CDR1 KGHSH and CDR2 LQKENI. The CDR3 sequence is CASSRQGAGELFF. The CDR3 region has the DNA TGTGCCAGCTCACGACAGGGAGCCGGGGAGCTGTTTTTT.

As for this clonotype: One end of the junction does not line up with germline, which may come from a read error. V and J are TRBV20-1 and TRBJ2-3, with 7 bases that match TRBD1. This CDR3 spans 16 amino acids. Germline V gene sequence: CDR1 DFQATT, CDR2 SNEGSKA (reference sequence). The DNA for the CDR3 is TGCAGTGCTAGAGATCTGGGGTCGACGGGGACAGATACGCGGTATTTT. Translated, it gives CSARDLGSTGTDTRYF.

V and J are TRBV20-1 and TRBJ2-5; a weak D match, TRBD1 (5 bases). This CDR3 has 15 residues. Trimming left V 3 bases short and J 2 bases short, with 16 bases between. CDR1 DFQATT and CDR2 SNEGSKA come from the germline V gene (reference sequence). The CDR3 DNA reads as TGCAGTGCTAGTATTCCGGGCAGGGATCAAGAGACCCAGTACTTC. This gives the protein CSASIPGRDQETQYF.

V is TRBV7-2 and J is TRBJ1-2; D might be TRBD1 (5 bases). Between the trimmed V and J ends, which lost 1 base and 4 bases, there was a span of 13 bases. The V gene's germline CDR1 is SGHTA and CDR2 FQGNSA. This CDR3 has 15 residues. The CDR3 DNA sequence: TGTGCCAGCAGCTTAGGACAGATATTGGTCTATGGCTACACCTTC. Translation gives CASSLGQILVYGYTF.

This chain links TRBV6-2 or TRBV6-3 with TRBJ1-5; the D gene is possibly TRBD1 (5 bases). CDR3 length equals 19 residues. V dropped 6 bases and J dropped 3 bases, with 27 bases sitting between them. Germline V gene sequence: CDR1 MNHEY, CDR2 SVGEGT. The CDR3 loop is CASRTSRKLAGLSNQPQHF. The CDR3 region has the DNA TGTGCCAGCAGGACGTCGAGGAAACTAGCGGGACTGTCCAATCAGCCCCAGCATTTT.

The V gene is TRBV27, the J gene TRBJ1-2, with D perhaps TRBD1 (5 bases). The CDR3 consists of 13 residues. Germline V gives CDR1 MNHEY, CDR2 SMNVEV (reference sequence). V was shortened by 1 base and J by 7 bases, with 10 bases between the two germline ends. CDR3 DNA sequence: TGTGCCAGCAGTTTATTGTCAGGGCGTGGCTACACCTTC. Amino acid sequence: CASSLLSGRGYTF.

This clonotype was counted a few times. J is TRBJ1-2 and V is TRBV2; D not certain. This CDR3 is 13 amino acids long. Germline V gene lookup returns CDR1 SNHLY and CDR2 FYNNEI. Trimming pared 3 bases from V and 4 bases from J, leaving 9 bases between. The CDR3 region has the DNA TGTGCCAGCAGTGAGGAACAGTTCTATGGCTACACCTTC. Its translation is CASSEEQFYGYTF.

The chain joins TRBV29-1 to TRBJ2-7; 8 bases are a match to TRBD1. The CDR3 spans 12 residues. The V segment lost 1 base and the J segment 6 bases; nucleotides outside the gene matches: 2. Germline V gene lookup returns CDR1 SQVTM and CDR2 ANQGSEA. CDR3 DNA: TGCAGCGTTGAAGGACAGGGGAGCGAGCAGTACTTC. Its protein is CSVEGQGSEQYF.

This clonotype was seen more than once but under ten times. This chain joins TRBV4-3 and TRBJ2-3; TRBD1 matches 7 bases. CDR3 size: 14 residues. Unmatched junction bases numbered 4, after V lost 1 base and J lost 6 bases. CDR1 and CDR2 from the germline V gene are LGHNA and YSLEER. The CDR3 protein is CASSQVGGRDTQYF. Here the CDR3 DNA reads TGCGCCAGCAGCCAAGTAGGGGGCCGGGATACGCAGTATTTT.

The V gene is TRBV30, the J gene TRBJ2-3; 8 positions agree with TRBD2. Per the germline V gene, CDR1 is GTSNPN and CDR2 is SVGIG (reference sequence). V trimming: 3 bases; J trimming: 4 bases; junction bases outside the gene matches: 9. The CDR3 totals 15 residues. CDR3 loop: CAWSSGLAAADTQYF. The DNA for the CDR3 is TGTGCCTGGAGCTCTGGACTAGCTGCGGCAGATACGCAGTATTTT.

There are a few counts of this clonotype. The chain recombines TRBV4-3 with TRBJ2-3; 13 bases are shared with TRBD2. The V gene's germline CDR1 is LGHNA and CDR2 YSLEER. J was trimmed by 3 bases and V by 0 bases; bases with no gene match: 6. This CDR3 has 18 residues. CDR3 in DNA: TGCGCCAGCAGCCAAGATCCCAGGACTAGCGGGGGAACAGATACGCAGTATTTT. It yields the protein CASSQDPRTSGGTDTQYF.

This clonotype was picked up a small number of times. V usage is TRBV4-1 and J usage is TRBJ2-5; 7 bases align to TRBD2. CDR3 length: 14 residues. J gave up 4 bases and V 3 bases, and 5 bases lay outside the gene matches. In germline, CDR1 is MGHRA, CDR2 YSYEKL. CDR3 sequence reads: CASSQSSGVETQYF. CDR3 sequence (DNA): TGCGCCAGCAGCCAGAGCAGCGGGGTAGAGACCCAGTACTTC.

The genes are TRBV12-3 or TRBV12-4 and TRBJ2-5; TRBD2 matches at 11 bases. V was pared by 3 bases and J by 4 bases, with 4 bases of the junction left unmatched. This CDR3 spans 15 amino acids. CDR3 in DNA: TGTGCCAGCAGTTTTTCTAGCGGGGGGTTAGAGACCCAGTACTTC. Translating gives CASSFSSGGLETQYF.

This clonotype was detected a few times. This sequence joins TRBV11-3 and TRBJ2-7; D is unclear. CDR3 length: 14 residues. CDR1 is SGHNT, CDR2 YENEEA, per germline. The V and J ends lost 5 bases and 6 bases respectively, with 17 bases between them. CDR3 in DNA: TGTGCCAGCAGCCAGATTAACAGTCAATCCGAGCAGTACTTC. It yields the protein CASSQINSQSEQYF. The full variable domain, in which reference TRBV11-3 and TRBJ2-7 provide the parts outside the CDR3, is EAGVVQSPRYKIIEKKQPVAFWCNPISGHNTLYWYLQNLGQGPELLIRYENEEAVDDSQLPKDRFSAERLKGVDSTLKIQPAELGDSAVYLCASSQINSQSEQYFGPGTRLTVT.

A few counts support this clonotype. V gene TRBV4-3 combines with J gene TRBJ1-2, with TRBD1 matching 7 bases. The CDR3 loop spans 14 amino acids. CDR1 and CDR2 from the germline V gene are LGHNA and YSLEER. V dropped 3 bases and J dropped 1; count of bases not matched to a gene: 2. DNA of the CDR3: TGCGCCAGCAGCCATTACAGGGGTAACTATGGCTACACCTTC. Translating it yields CASSHYRGNYGYTF.

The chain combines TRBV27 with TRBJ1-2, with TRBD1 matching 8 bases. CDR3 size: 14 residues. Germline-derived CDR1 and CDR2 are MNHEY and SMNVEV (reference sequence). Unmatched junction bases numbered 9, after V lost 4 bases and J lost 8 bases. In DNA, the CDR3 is TGTGCCAGCAGTTCCCTGGACAGGGCGCGCGGCTACACCTTC. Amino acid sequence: CASSSLDRARGYTF.

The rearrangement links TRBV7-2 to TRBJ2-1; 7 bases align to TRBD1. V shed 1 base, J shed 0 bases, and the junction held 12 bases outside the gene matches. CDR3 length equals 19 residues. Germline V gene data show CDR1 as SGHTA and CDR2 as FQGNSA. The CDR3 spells CASSLVGTVGPSSYNEQFF. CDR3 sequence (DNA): TGTGCCAGCAGCTTAGTTGGGACAGTCGGGCCTAGCTCCTACAATGAGCAGTTCTTC.

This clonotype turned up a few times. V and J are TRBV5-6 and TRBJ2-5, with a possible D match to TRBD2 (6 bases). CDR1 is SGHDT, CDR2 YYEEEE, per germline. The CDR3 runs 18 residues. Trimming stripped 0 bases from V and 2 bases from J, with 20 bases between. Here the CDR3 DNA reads TGTGCCAGCAGCTTGGTTGGGGGAGGACTCGAACGTCAAGAGACCCAGTACTTC. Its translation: CASSLVGGGLERQETQYF. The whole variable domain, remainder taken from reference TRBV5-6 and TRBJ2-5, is DAGVTQSPTHLIKTRGQQVTLRCSPKSGHDTVSWYQQALGQGPQFIFQYYEEEERQRGNFPDRFSGHQFPNYSSELNVNALLLGDSALYLCASSLVGGGLERQETQYFGPGTRLLVL.

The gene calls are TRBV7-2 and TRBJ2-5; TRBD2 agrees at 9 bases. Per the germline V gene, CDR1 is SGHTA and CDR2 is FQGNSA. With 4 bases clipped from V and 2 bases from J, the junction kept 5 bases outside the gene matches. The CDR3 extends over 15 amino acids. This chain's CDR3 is CASSSRAGGQETQYF. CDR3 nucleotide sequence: TGTGCCAGCAGCTCACGAGCGGGGGGACAAGAGACCCAGTACTTC.

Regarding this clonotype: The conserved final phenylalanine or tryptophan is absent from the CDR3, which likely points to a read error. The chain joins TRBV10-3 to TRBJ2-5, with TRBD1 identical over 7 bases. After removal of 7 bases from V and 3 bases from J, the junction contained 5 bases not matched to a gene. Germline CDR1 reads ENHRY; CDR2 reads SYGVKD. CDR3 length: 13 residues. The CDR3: CAIKGDREETQYL. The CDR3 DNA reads TGTGCCATCAAGGGGGACAGAGAAGAGACCCAGTACCTC.

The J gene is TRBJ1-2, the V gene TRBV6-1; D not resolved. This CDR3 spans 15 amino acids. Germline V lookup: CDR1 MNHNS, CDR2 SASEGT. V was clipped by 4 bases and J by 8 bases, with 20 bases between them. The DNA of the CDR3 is TGTGCCAGCAGTGTATCCATGGACGTCGCGGTAGGCTACACCTTC. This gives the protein CASSVSMDVAVGYTF.

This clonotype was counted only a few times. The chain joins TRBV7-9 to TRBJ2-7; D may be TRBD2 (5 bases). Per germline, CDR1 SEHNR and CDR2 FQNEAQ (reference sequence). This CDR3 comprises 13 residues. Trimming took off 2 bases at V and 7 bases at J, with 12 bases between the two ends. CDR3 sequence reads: CASSLQTIGEQYF. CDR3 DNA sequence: TGTGCCAGCAGCTTACAGACTATCGGAGAGCAGTACTTC.

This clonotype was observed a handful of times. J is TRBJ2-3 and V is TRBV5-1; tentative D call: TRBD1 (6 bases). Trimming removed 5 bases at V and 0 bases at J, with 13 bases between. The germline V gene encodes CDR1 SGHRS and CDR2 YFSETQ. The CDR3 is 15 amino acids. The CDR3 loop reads CASRDTGISTDTQYF. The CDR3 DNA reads TGCGCCAGCAGAGATACAGGGATTAGCACAGATACGCAGTATTTT.

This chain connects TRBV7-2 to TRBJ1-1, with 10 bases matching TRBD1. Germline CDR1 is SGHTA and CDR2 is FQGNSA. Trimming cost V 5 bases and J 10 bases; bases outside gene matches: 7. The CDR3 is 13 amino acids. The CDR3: CASSEDRGNSAFF. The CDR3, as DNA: TGTGCCAGCAGCGAGGACAGGGGGAATTCAGCTTTCTTT.

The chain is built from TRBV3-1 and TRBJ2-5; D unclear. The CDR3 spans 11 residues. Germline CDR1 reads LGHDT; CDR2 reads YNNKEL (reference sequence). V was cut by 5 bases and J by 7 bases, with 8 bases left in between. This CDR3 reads CASSAAGTQYF. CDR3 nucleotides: TGTGCCAGCAGCGCCGCTGGGACCCAGTACTTC.

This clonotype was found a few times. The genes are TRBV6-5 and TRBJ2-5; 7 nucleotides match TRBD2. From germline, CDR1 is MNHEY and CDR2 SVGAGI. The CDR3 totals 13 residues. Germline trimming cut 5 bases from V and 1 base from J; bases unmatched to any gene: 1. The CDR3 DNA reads TGTGCCAGCAGTGGGACTACCCAAGAGACCCAGTACTTC. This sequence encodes CASSGTTQETQYF.

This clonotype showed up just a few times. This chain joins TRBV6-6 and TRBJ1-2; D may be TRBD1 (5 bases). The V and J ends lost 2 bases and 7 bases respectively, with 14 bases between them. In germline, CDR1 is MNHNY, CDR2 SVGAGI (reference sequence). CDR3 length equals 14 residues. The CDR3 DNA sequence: TGTGCCAGCAGTTACCTCCAGGGAATCAGTGGCTACACCTTC. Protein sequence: CASSYLQGISGYTF.

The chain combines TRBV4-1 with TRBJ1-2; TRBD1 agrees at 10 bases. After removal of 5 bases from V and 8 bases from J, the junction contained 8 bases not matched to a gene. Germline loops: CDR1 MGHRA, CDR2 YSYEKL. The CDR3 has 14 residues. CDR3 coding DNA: TGCGCCAGCAGCGGGACAGGGGCTTTAGTGGGCTACACCTTC. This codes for CASSGTGALVGYTF.

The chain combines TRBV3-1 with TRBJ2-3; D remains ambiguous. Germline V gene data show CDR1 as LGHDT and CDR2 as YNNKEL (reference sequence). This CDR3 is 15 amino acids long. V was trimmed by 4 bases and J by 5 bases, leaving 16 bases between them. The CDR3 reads CASSPPKLRGDTQYF. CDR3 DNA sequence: TGTGCCAGCAGCCCCCCAAAACTCCGCGGAGATACGCAGTATTTT.